This T cell receptor (beta chain) is from a study of beta chain features in type 1 diabetes. Study conclusions and caveats: In the patient group, naive, central memory and Treg TCRB repertoires seemed more alike than in the healthy donor group. Resolution of whether HLA type affects TCRB rearrangement was not achieved here.

This clone was seen at least ten times. Its antigen is currently unknown. The whole isolated RNA underwent reverse transcription, so sequencing captured expressed TCRB transcripts. Generated by immunoSEQ multiplex PCR, the TCRdb table keeps only in-frame clones and is missing some. This sample has 150,000 to 200,000 clones, with about 9.1% found just once. The V segment lost 3 bases and the J segment 7 bases; nucleotides outside the gene matches: 8. Germline V gives CDR1 SGHDN, CDR2 FVKESK. The CDR3 loop spans 15 amino acids. This chain links TRBV14 with TRBJ2-1; 8 positions match TRBD2. The receptor's source is a woman under 30 in good health. Sequencing was performed on central memory CD4+ T cells from blood. CDR3 loop: CASSHQAGAGNEQFF. The DNA for the CDR3 is TGTGCCAGCAGCCACCAAGCGGGAGCGGGGAATGAGCAGTTCTTC. The full variable domain, with the rest looked up from reference TRBV14 and TRBJ2-1, is EAGVTQFPSHSVIEKGQTVTLRCDPISGHDNLYWYRRVMGKEIKFLLHFVKESKQDESGMPNNRFLAERTGGTYSTLKVQPAELEDSGVYFCASSHQAGAGNEQFFGPGTRLTVL.